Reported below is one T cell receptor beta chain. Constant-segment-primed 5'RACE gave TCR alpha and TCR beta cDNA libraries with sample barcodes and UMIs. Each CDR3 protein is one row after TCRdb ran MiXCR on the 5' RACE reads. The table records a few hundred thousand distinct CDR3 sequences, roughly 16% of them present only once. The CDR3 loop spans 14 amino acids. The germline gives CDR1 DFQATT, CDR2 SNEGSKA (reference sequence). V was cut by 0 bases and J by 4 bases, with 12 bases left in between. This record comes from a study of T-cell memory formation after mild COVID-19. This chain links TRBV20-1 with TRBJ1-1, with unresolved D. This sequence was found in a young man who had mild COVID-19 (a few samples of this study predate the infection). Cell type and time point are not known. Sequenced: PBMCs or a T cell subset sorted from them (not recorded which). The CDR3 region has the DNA TGCAGTGCTAGAGAAAGGGTCGTGGGCACTGAAGCTTTCTTT. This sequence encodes CSARERVVGTEAFF.